The 26 T cell receptor beta chains below all came from one sample that was sequenced in a study of CD8 T cells in ankylosing spondylitis. TCRdb used MiXCR to reprocess the 5' RACE reads, holding one entry per CDR3 protein. The sample records about 190,000 distinct CDR3 sequences, around 13% being singletons. The sample taken for sequencing was blood, either unsorted or a sorted T cell fraction (not recorded which). These receptors were collected from a female donor with ankylosing spondylitis or in good health (not recorded which).

The genes are TRBV28 and TRBJ2-5; D is perhaps TRBD1 (6 bases). CDR3 length: 14 amino acids. Germline CDR1 reads MDHEN; CDR2 reads SYDVKM. V was shortened by 8 bases and J by 2 bases, with 15 bases between the two germline ends. The chain's CDR3 is CASLGGPAQETQYF. The CDR3 nucleotides are TGTGCCAGCCTTGGGGGCCCAGCGCAAGAGACCCAGTACTTC.

This clonotype was recorded at least ten times. The V call is TRBV2, the J call TRBJ1-2; 7 nucleotides align to TRBD1. Trimming cost V 6 bases and J 6 bases; bases outside gene matches: 7. CDR3 length equals 13 residues. Germline CDR1 and CDR2: SNHLY and FYNNEI. The DNA of the CDR3 is TGTGCCAGCAGGACAGGGATTAGTGATGGCTACACCTTC. Translating it yields CASRTGISDGYTF.

V usage is TRBV21-1 and J usage is TRBJ2-7; the table gives TRBD1 as D, unverified against the DNA. TRBV21-1 is a listed pseudogene. The CDR3 loop spans 17 amino acids. The CDR3 spells CASSKDLQGNGDYEQYF. In DNA form, the CDR3 reads TGTGCCAGCAGCAAAGATCTCCAGGGAAACGGTGACTACGAGCAGTACTTC.

The chain employs TRBV7-2 and TRBJ2-6, with TRBD1 as a possible D gene (6 bases). Trimming removed 5 bases from V and 4 bases from J, with 12 bases in between. Germline CDR1 is SGHTA and CDR2 is FQGNSA. The CDR3 sequence is 15 residues long. The CDR3 nucleotides read TGTGCCAGCAGCGACGACAGGTCCGGGGCCAACGTCCTGACTTTC. It specifies CASSDDRSGANVLTF. Full variable domain (remainder filled in from reference TRBV7-2 and TRBJ2-6): GAGVSQSPSNKVTEKGKDVELRCDPISGHTALYWYRQSLGQGLEFLIYFQGNSAPDKSGLPSDRFSAERTGGSVSTLTIQRTQQEDSAVYLCASSDDRSGANVLTFGAGSRLTVL.

In this sample, this clonotype turned up many times. The chain employs TRBV20-1 and TRBJ2-7, with D possibly matching TRBD2 (5 bases). Trimming took 6 bases from V and 6 from J, leaving 12 bases between them. The CDR3 is made up of 11 amino acids. In germline, CDR1 is DFQATT, CDR2 SNEGSKA (reference sequence). The CDR3 DNA sequence: TGCAGTGCCAAACTAGTTCGCGAGCAGTACTTC. Translation: CSAKLVREQYF.

This clonotype has at least ten counts. The DNA of the CDR3 is TGTGCCAGCGGGACAGGATACGGCTACACCTTC. Translation gives CASGTGYGYTF. The rearrangement joins TRBV3-1 to TRBJ1-2, with TRBD1 matching over 8 bases. Germline V gene lookup returns CDR1 LGHDT and CDR2 YNNKEL (reference sequence). The length of the CDR3 is 11 residues. Trimming took 8 bases from V and 8 from J; bases not matched to a gene: 4. The full variable domain, with the rest looked up from reference TRBV3-1 and TRBJ1-2, is DTAVSQTPKYLVTQMGNDKSIKCEQNLGHDTMYWYKQDSKKFLKIMFSYNNKELIINETVPNRFSPKSPDKAHLNLHINSLELGDSAVYFCASGTGYGYTFGSGTRLTVV.

The chain uses TRBV28 and TRBJ2-7; D is possibly TRBD1 (6 bases). The CDR3 runs to 13 residues. V lost 6 bases and J lost 6, with 15 bases in between. Germline V gene sequence: CDR1 MDHEN, CDR2 SYDVKM. The chain's CDR3 is CASSSFDRPEQYF. The CDR3 DNA sequence: TGTGCCAGCAGCAGCTTCGACAGGCCCGAGCAGTACTTC. Full variable domain (rest looked up from reference TRBV28 and TRBJ2-7): DVKVTQSSRYLVKRTGEKVFLECVQDMDHENMFWYRQDPGLGLRLIYFSYDVKMKEKGDIPEGYSVSREKKERFSLILESASTNQTSMYLCASSSFDRPEQYFGPGTRLTVT.

This clonotype has just a few counts. The chain employs TRBV6-1 and TRBJ2-1; a possible D gene is TRBD1 (6 bases). The CDR3 runs to 18 residues. CDR1 is MNHNS, CDR2 SASEGT, per germline. Trimming cost V 6 bases and J 4 bases, with 25 bases left between them. CDR3 in amino acids: CASSRTDEFSLKYNEQFF. CDR3 nucleotide sequence: TGTGCCAGCAGCCGGACAGACGAATTCTCTCTTAAATACAATGAGCAGTTCTTC.

This clonotype was counted many times. The J gene is TRBJ2-1, the V gene TRBV7-2; the match to TRBD2 covers 9 bases. CDR1 is SGHTA and CDR2 is FQGNSA in the germline V gene. Losses at the gene ends were 5 bases for V and 2 bases for J; bases not matched to a gene: 4. This CDR3 spans 15 amino acids. The CDR3 spells CASSVTSGPYNEQFF. CDR3 sequence (DNA): TGTGCCAGCAGCGTAACTAGCGGGCCCTACAATGAGCAGTTCTTC.

This clonotype was detected only a few times. The J gene is TRBJ2-5, the V gene TRBV5-6; 7 bases are shared with TRBD1. Unmatched junction bases numbered 6, after V lost 4 bases and J lost 0 bases. The CDR3 is made up of 15 amino acids. CDR1 is SGHDT and CDR2 is YYEEEE in the germline V gene. The CDR3 here is CASSGDSWNQETQYF. CDR3 sequence (DNA): TGTGCCAGCAGCGGGGACAGTTGGAACCAAGAGACCCAGTACTTC.

The table lists this clonotype with many counts. The chain combines TRBV20-1 with TRBJ2-5, with 11 bases matching TRBD2. The V and J ends lost 2 bases and 5 bases, in that order; junction bases with no gene match: 4. Germline V gives CDR1 DFQATT, CDR2 SNEGSKA (reference sequence). There are 14 residues in the CDR3. The CDR3 DNA reads as TGCAGTGCTAGACTAGCGGGGGGCCGGGAGACCCAGTACTTC. It encodes CSARLAGGRETQYF.

This clonotype has at least ten counts. The gene calls are TRBV12-3 or TRBV12-4 and TRBJ2-2; perhaps TRBD2 as D (6 bases). V lost 7 bases, J lost 5 bases, and 14 bases lay in between. This CDR3 is built from 14 residues. The CDR3 loop reads CASTPGVGTGELFF. DNA of the CDR3: TGTGCCAGCACCCCGGGGGTCGGGACCGGGGAGCTGTTTTTT.

The chain carries TRBV6-4 and TRBJ2-1, with D perhaps matching TRBD2 (6 bases). The V and J ends lost 6 bases and 3 bases respectively, with 21 bases between them. The CDR3 spans 17 residues. Germline assignment: CDR1 MRHNA and CDR2 SNTAGT. CDR3 sequence (DNA): TGTGCCAGCAGGGGACTCCTCCTCCCCGGGCACTACAATGAGCAGTTCTTC. Protein product: CASRGLLLPGHYNEQFF.

The genes are TRBV19 and TRBJ1-5; perhaps TRBD1 as D (5 bases). CDR1 and CDR2 from the germline V gene are LNHDA and SQIVND (reference sequence). This CDR3 is 15 amino acids long. V was trimmed by 5 bases and J by 7 bases, leaving 18 bases between them. CDR3 protein: CASSGSGGYRQPQHF. CDR3 in DNA: TGTGCCAGTAGTGGGAGTGGGGGGTATAGACAGCCCCAGCATTTT. Looking up the rest from reference TRBV19 and TRBJ1-5 gives the full variable domain: DGGITQSPKYLFRKEGQNVTLSCEQNLNHDAMYWYRQDPGQGLRLIYYSQIVNDFQKGDIAEGYSVSREKKESFPLTVTSAQKNPTAFYLCASSGSGGYRQPQHFGDGTRLSIL.

This clonotype was found many times. V is TRBV7-2 and J is TRBJ2-3; 9 nucleotides line up with TRBD2. The J segment lost 1 base and the V segment lost 1 base, leaving 6 bases of the junction unmatched. The CDR3 length is 17 residues. Germline V gene sequence: CDR1 SGHTA, CDR2 FQGNSA. In DNA form, the CDR3 reads TGTGCCAGCAGCTTAGTCCCCCCTAGCGGGGGCACAGATACGCAGTATTTT. Amino acid sequence: CASSLVPPSGGTDTQYF.

The chain's CDR3 is CASRDLGRDWDEQFF. The CDR3 nucleotides are TGTGCCAGTAGGGACCTGGGTCGGGATTGGGATGAGCAGTTCTTC. The chain recombines TRBV19 with TRBJ2-1; a possible D gene is TRBD2 (5 bases). Trimming left V 6 bases short and J 8 bases short, with 20 bases between. The germline V gene has CDR1 LNHDA and CDR2 SQIVND (reference sequence). CDR3 size: 15 residues.

This clonotype came up many times. The chain couples TRBV9 to TRBJ2-7; TRBD1 is a possible D gene (5 bases). The CDR3 extends over 15 amino acids. Between the trimmed V and J ends, which lost 0 bases and 4 bases, there was a span of 14 bases. The germline V gene has CDR1 SGDLS and CDR2 YYNGEE. CDR3 sequence: CASSVDGGQGYEQYF. CDR3 in DNA: TGTGCCAGCAGCGTAGACGGTGGACAAGGTTACGAGCAGTACTTC.

A note on this clonotype: Sequence at one end of the junction differs from germline and may be a read error. The V call is TRBV7-9, the J call TRBJ1-3; 7 bases align to TRBD1. The CDR3 runs to 14 residues. Germline V gives CDR1 SEHNR, CDR2 FQNEAQ (reference sequence). The DNA of the CDR3 is TGTGCCGGCAGCTTCCTGGACAGGGGAAACACCATATATTTT. It yields the protein CAGSFLDRGNTIYF.

The chain couples TRBV30 to TRBJ1-4, with 12 bases lining up with TRBD1. Germline V gives CDR1 GTSNPN, CDR2 SVGIG (reference sequence). The CDR3 sequence is 16 residues long. Trimming at V came to 7 bases and at J to 3 bases, leaving 9 bases not matched to a gene. Written as DNA, the CDR3 is TGTGCCTCAACCGGGACAGGGGGCCTTTCTAATGAAAAACTGTTTTTT. This gives the protein CASTGTGGLSNEKLFF.

Ten or more counts support this clonotype. The chain recombines TRBV10-3 with TRBJ1-1, with D perhaps TRBD1 (5 bases). This CDR3 is 15 amino acids long. CDR1 is ENHRY, CDR2 SYGVKD, per germline. V was shortened by 3 bases and J by 3 bases, with 14 bases between the two germline ends. CDR3 in amino acids: CAISDPGSSDTEAFF. The CDR3 DNA follows: TGTGCCATCAGTGACCCAGGGAGTTCGGACACTGAAGCTTTCTTT.

This chain links TRBV7-3 with TRBJ2-1, with TRBD2 matching over 10 bases. J lost 10 bases, V lost 0 bases, and 9 bases had no gene match. The V gene's germline CDR1 is SGHTA and CDR2 FQGTGA. This CDR3 has 16 amino acids. The CDR3: CASSLTASGRSGEQFF. The CDR3 nucleotides are TGTGCCAGCAGCTTAACTGCTAGCGGGAGATCTGGAGAGCAGTTCTTC.

This clonotype came up many times. This rearrangement joins TRBV7-8 to TRBJ1-1; D not resolved. Trimming left V 1 base short and J 7 bases short, with 13 bases between. This CDR3 contains 14 residues. The germline CDR1 and CDR2 sequences are SGHVS and FQNEAQ. This chain's CDR3 is CASSLERHRGEAFF. CDR3 DNA sequence: TGTGCCAGCAGCTTAGAACGCCATCGTGGTGAAGCTTTCTTT. Supplemented by reference TRBV7-8 and TRBJ1-1, the full variable domain reads GAGVSQSPRYKVAKRGQDVALRCDPISGHVSLFWYQQALGQGPEFLTYFQNEAQLDKSGLPSDRFFAERPEGSVSTLKIQRTQQEDSAVYLCASSLERHRGEAFFGQGTRLTVV.

V usage is TRBV9 and J usage is TRBJ2-7; possibly TRBD2 for D (5 bases). V was pared by 4 bases and J by 7 bases, with 18 bases between. CDR1 is SGDLS and CDR2 is YYNGEE in the germline V gene. The CDR3 length is 14 residues. The CDR3: CASSRPQSAGEQYF. As DNA, the CDR3 is TGTGCCAGCAGCCGGCCGCAGAGTGCGGGTGAGCAGTACTTC.

The table lists this clonotype with many counts. This chain joins TRBV12-3 or TRBV12-4 and TRBJ2-3; D remains ambiguous. The CDR3 extends over 15 amino acids. V lost 2 bases to trimming and J lost 5 bases, with 14 bases between them. The CDR3 sequence: CASSLNGIGQDTQYF. The CDR3 nucleotides read TGTGCCAGCAGTTTAAATGGGATCGGGCAAGATACGCAGTATTTT.

The rearrangement uses TRBV7-2 and TRBJ2-3; 13 bases line up with TRBD2. V trimming: 5 bases; J trimming: 2 bases; junction bases outside the gene matches: 4. The CDR3 contains 16 residues. The germline CDR1 and CDR2 sequences are SGHTA and FQGNSA. The CDR3 DNA is TGTGCCAGCAGCGGGGGACTAGCGGGATTCACAGATACGCAGTATTTT. As protein: CASSGGLAGFTDTQYF. The whole variable domain, remainder taken from reference TRBV7-2 and TRBJ2-3, is GAGVSQSPSNKVTEKGKDVELRCDPISGHTALYWYRQSLGQGLEFLIYFQGNSAPDKSGLPSDRFSAERTGGSVSTLTIQRTQQEDSAVYLCASSGGLAGFTDTQYFGPGTRLTVL.

This clonotype was seen at least ten times. V is TRBV12-3 or TRBV12-4 and J is TRBJ2-7; D remains ambiguous. The germline V and J ends were trimmed by 11 bases and 2 bases, with 10 bases remaining between them. CDR3 length: 11 residues. The CDR3 DNA reads as TGTGCCTCCGGTGGGGCCTACGAGCAGTACTTC. It yields the protein CASGGAYEQYF.